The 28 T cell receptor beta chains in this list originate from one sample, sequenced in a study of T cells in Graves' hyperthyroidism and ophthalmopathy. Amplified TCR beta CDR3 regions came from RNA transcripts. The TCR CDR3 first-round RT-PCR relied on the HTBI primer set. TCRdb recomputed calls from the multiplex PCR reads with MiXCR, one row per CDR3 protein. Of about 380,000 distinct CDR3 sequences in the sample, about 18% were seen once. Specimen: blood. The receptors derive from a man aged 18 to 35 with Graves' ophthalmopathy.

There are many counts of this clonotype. The DNA for the CDR3 is TGCGCCAGCAGCCCCTTCGCAGGTAGCTCCTACGAGCAGTACTTC. Translation: CASSPFAGSSYEQYF. The V and J genes are TRBV5-1 and TRBJ2-7; D gene ambiguous. Germline values: CDR1 SGHRS, CDR2 YFSETQ. This CDR3 has 15 residues. V lost 4 bases, J lost 0 bases, and 14 bases lay in between.

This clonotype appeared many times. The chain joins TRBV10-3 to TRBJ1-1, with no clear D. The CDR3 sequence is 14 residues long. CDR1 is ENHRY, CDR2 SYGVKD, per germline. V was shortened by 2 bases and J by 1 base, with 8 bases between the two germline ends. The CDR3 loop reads CAISEVAKNTEAFF. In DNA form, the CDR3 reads TGTGCCATCAGTGAGGTGGCTAAGAACACTGAAGCTTTCTTT.

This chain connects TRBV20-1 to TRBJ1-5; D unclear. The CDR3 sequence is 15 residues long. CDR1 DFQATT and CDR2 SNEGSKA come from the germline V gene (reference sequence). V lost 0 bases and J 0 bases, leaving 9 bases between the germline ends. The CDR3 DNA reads TGCAGTGCTAGAGACAGCTTTTATAGCAATCAGCCCCAGCATTTT. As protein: CSARDSFYSNQPQHF.

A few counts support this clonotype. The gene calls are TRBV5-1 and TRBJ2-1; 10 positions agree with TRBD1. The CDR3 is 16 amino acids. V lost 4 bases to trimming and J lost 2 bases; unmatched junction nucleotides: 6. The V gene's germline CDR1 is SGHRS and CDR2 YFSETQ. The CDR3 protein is CASSVGQGNPYNEQFF. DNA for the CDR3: TGCGCCAGCAGCGTGGGACAGGGGAACCCCTACAATGAGCAGTTCTTC.

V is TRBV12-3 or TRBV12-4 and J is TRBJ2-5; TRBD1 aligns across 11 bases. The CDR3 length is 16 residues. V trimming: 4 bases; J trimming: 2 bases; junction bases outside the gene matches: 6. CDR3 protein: CASSYPGTGGQETQYF. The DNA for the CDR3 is TGTGCCAGCAGTTACCCCGGGACAGGGGGACAAGAGACCCAGTACTTC.

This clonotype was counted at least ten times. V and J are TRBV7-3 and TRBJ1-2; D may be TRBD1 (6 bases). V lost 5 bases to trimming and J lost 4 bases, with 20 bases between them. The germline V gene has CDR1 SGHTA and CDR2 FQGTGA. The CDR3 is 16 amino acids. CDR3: CASSANVRGGGYGYTF. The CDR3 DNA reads TGTGCCAGCAGCGCAAATGTCCGTGGGGGCGGCTATGGCTACACCTTC.

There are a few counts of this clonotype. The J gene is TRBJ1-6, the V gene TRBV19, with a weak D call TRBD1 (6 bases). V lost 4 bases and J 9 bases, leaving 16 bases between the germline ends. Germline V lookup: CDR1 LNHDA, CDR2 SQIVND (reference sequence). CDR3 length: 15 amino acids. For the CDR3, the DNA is TGTGCCAGTAGTACGACCGGGACACTAAGTTCACCCCTCCACTTT. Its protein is CASSTTGTLSSPLHF. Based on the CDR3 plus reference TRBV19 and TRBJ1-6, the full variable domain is DGGITQSPKYLFRKEGQNVTLSCEQNLNHDAMYWYRQDPGQGLRLIYYSQIVNDFQKGDIAEGYSVSREKKESFPLTVTSAQKNPTAFYLCASSTTGTLSSPLHFGNGTRLTVT.

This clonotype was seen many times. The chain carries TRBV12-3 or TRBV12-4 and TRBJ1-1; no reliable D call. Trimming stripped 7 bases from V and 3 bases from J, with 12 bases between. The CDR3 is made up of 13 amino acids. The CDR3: CASTSTLHTEAFF. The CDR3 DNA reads TGTGCCAGCACTTCTACTCTCCACACTGAAGCTTTCTTT.

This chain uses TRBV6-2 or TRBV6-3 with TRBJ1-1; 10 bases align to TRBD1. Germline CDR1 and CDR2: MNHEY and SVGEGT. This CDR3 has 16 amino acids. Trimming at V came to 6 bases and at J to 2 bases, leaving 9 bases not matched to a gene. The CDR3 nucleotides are TGTGCCAGCAGACTGACAGGGGGCGTGCGTAACACTGAAGCTTTCTTT. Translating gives CASRLTGGVRNTEAFF.

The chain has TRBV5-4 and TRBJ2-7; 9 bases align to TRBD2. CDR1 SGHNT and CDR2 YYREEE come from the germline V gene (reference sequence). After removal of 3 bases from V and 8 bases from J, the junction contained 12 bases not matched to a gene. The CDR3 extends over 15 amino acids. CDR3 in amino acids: CASSSYSGGGYKQYF. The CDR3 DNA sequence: TGTGCCAGCAGCTCCTATAGCGGGGGAGGATACAAGCAGTACTTC.

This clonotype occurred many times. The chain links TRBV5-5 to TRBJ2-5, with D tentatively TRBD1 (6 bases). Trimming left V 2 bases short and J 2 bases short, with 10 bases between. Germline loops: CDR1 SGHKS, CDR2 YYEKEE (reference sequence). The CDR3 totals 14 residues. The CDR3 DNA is TGTGCCAGCAGCTTAGGGACAAGACAAGAGACCCAGTACTTC. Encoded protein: CASSLGTRQETQYF.

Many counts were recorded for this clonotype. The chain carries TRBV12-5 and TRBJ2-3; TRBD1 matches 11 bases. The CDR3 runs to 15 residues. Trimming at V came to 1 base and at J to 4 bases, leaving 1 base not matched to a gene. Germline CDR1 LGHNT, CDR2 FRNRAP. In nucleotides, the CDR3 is TGTGCTAGTGGTTTGGGGGACAGGGGGGCAGATACGCAGTATTTT. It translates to CASGLGDRGADTQYF.

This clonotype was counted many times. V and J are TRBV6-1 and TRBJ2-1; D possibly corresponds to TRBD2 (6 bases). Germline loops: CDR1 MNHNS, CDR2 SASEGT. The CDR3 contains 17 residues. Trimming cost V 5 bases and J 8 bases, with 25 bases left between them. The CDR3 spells CASSYASGTHFTHEQFF. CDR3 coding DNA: TGTGCCAGCAGTTACGCCTCCGGGACTCACTTTACACATGAGCAGTTCTTC.

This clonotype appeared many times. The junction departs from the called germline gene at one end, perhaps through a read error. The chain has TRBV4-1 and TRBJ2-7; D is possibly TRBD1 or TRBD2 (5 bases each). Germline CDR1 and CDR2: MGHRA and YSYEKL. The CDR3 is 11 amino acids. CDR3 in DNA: TGTGCCAGCAGCCAGGGACGCGAGCAGTACTTC. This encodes CASSQGREQYF.

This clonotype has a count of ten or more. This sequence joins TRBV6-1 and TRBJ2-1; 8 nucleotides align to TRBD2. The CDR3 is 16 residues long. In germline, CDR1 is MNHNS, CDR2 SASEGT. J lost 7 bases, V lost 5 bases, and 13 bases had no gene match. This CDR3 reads CASSSRTSRTINEQFF. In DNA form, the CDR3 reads TGTGCCAGCAGTTCTAGGACTAGCCGAACAATAAATGAGCAGTTCTTC.

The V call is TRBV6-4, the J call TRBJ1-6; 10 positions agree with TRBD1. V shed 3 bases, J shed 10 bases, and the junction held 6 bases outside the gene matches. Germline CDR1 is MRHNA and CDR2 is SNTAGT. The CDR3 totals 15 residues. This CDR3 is CASSEATGGRSPLHF. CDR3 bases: TGTGCCAGCAGTGAAGCGACAGGGGGCAGGTCACCCCTCCACTTT.

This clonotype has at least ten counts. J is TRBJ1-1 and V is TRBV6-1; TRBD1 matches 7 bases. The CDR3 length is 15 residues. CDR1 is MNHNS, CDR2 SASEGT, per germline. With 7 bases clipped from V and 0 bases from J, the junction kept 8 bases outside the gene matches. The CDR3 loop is CASKEGQFMNTEAFF. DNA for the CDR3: TGTGCCAGCAAAGAGGGACAGTTTATGAACACTGAAGCTTTCTTT.

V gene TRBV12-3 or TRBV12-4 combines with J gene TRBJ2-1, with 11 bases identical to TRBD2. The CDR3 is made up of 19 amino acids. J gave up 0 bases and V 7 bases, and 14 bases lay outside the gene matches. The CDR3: CASTFSGGALFSSYNEQFF. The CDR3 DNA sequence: TGTGCCAGCACCTTTAGCGGGGGGGCCCTTTTTAGCTCCTACAATGAGCAGTTCTTC.

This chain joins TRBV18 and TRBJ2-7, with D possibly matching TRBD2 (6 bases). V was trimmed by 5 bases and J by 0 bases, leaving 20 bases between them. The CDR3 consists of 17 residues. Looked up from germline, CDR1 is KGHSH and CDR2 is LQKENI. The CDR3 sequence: CASSSGLDSLSSYEQYF. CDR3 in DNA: TGTGCCAGCTCATCGGGACTTGACAGTCTAAGCTCCTACGAGCAGTACTTC.

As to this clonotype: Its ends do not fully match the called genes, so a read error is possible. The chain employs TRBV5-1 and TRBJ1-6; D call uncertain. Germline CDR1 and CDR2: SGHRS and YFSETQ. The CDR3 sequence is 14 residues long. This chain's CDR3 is CASSKGLDNSPLHF. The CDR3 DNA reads TGTGCCAGCAGCAAAGGACTGGATAATTCACCCCTCCACTTT.

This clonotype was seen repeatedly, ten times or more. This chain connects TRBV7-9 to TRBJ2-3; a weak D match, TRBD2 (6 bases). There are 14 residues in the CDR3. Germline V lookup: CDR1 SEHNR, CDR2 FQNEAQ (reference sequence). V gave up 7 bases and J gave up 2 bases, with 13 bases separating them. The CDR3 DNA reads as TGTGCCAGCACCGGGACTGAAGACACAGATACGCAGTATTTT. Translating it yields CASTGTEDTDTQYF.

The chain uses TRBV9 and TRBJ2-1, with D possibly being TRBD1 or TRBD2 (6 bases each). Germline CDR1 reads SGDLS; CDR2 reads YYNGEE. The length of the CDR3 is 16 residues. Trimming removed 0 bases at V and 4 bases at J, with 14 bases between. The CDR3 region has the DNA TGTGCCAGCAGCGTAGCTGTGGAGGGGGTTTACAATGAGCAGTTCTTC. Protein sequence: CASSVAVEGVYNEQFF. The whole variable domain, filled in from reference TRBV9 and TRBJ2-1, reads DSGVTQTPKHLITATGQRVTLRCSPRSGDLSVYWYQQSLDQGLQFLIQYYNGEERAKGNILERFSAQQFPDLHSELNLSSLELGDSALYFCASSVAVEGVYNEQFFGPGTRLTVL.

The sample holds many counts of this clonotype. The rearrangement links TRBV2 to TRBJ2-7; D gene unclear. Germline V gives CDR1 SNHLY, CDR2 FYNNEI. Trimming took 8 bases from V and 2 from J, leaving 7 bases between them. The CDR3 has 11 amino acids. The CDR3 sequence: CASVGTYEQYF. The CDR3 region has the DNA TGTGCCAGCGTAGGAACCTACGAGCAGTACTTC.

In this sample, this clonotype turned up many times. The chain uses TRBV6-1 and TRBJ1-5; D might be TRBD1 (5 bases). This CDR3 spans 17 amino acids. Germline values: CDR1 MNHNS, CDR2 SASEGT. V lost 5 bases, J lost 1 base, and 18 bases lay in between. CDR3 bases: TGTGCCAGCAGTCATTTGATAGGGGCGCAAAGCAATCAGCCCCAGCATTTT. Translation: CASSHLIGAQSNQPQHF.

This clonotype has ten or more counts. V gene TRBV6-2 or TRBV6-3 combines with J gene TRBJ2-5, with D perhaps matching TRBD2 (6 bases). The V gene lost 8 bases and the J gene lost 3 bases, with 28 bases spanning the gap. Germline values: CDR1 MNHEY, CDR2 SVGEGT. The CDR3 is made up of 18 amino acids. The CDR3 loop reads CASRFRPSFGGTEETQYF. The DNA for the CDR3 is TGTGCCAGCCGTTTCCGCCCTTCATTTGGGGGGACCGAAGAGACCCAGTACTTC.

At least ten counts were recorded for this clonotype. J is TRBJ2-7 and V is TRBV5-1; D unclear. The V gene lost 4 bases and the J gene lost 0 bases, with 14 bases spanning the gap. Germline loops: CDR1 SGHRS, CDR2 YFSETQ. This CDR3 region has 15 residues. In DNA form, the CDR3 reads TGCGCCAGCAGCCCCGAGGCCCTATCCTCCTACGAGCAGTACTTC. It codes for CASSPEALSSYEQYF.

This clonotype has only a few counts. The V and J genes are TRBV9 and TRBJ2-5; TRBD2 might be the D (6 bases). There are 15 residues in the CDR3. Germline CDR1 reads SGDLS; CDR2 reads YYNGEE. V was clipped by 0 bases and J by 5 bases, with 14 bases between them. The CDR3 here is CASSVAAGSGETQYF. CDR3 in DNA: TGTGCCAGCAGCGTAGCCGCGGGAAGTGGGGAGACCCAGTACTTC.

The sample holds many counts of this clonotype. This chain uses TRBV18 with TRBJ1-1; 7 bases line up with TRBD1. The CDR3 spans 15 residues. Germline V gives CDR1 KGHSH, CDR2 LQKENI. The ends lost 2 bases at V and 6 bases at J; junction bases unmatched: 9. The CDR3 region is CASSPVEQGRAEAFF. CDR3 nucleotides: TGTGCCAGCTCACCAGTAGAACAGGGGAGGGCTGAAGCTTTCTTT.